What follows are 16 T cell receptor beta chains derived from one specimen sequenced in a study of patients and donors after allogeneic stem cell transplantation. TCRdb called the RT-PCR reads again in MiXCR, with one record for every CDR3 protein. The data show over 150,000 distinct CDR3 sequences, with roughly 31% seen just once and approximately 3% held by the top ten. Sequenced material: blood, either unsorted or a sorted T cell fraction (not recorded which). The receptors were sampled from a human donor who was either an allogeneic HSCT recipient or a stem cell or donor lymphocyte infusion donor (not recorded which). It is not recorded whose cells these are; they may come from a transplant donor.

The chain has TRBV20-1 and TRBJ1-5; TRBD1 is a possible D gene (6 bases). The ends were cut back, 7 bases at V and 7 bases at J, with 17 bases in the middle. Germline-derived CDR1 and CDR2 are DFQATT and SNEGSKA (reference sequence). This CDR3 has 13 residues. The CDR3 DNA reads TGCAGTGTACCGCCGGGGGGCGGACAGCCCCAGCATTTT. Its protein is CSVPPGGGQPQHF.

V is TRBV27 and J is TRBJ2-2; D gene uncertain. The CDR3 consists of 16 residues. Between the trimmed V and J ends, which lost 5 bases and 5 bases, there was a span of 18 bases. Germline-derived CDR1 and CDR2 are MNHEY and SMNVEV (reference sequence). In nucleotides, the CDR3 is TGTGCCAGCAGTCGCCGCGTTTCCGGGCAGACCGGGGAGCTGTTTTTT. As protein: CASSRRVSGQTGELFF.

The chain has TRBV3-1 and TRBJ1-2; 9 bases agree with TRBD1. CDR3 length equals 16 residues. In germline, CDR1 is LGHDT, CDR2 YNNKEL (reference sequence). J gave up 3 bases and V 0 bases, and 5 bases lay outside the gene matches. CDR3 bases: TGTGCCAGCAGCCAAGATCTTGGGACAGGGTACTATGGCTACACCTTC. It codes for CASSQDLGTGYYGYTF.

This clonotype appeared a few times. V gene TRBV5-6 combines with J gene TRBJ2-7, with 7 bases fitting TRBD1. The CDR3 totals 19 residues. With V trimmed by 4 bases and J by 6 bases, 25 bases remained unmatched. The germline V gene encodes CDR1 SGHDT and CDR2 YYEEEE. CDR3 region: CASSRQEDRAGVVFGEQYF. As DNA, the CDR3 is TGTGCCAGCAGCCGACAAGAAGACAGGGCTGGGGTGGTTTTTGGCGAGCAGTACTTC.

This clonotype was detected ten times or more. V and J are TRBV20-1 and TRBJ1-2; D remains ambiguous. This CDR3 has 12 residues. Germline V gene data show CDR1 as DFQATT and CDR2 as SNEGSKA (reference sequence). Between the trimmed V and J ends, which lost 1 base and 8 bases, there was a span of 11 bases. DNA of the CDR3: TGCAGTGCTAGAGCCCAATCTAGGGGCTACACCTTC. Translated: CSARAQSRGYTF.

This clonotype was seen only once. CDR3 residues: CASSSPAGGPDTQYF. The CDR3 DNA reads as TGTGCCAGCAGCTCACCAGCGGGAGGGCCAGATACGCAGTATTTT. V and J are TRBV7-6 and TRBJ2-3; 10 bases are shared with TRBD2. J lost 4 bases, V lost 4 bases, and 5 bases had no gene match. The CDR3 is made up of 15 amino acids. CDR1 and CDR2 (germline): SGHVS, FNYEAQ. The full variable domain, in which reference TRBV7-6 and TRBJ2-3 provide the parts outside the CDR3, is GAGVSQSPRYKVTKRGQDVALRCDPISGHVSLYWYRQALGQGPEFLTYFNYEAQQDKSGLPNDRFSAERPEGSISTLTIQRTEQRDSAMYRCASSSPAGGPDTQYFGPGTRLTVL.

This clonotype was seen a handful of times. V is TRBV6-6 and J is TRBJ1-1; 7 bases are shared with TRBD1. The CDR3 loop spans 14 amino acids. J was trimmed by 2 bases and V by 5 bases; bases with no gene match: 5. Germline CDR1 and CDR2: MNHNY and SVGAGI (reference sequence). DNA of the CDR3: TGTGCCAGCAGTGAAGACAGGGTTAACACTGAAGCTTTCTTT. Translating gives CASSEDRVNTEAFF.

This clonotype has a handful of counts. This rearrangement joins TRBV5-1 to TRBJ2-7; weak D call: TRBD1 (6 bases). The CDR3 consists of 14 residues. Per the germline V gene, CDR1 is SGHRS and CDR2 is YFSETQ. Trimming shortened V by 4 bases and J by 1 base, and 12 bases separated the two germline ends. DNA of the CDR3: TGCGCCAGCAGCCCACTAACAGGGTCCTACGAGCAGTACTTC. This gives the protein CASSPLTGSYEQYF.

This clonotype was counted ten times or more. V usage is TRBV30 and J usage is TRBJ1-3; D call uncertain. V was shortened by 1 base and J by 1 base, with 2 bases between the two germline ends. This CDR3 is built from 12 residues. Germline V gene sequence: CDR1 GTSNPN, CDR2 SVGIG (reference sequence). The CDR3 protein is CAWSGSGNTIYF. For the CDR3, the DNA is TGTGCCTGGAGTGGTTCTGGAAACACCATATATTTT.

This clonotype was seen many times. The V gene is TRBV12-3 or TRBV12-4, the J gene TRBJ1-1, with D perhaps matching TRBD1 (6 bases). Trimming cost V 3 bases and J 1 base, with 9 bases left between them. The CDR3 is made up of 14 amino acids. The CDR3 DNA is TGTGCCAGCAGTTTGGACAGACGGAACACTGAAGCTTTCTTT. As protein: CASSLDRRNTEAFF.

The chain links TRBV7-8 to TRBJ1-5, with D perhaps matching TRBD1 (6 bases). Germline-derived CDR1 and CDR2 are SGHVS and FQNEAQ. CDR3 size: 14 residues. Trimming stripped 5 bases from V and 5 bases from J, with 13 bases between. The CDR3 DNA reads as TGTGCCAGCAGCCGTTCAGGGGCGGATCAGCCCCAGCATTTT. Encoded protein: CASSRSGADQPQHF. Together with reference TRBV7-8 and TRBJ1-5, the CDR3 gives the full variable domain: GAGVSQSPRYKVAKRGQDVALRCDPISGHVSLFWYQQALGQGPEFLTYFQNEAQLDKSGLPSDRFFAERPEGSVSTLKIQRTQQEDSAVYLCASSRSGADQPQHFGDGTRLSIL.

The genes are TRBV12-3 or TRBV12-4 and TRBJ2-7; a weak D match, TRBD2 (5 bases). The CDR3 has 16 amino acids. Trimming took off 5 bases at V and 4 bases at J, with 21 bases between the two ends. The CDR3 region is CASSPPWSGKAYEQYF. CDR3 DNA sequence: TGTGCCAGCAGTCCGCCTTGGTCCGGGAAGGCTTACGAGCAGTACTTC.

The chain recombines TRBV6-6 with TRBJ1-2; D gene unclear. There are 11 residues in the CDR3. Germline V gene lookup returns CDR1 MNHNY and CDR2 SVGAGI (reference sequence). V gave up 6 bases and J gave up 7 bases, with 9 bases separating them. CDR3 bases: TGTGCCAGCAGCCCAGGTAGTGGCTACACCTTC. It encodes CASSPGSGYTF.

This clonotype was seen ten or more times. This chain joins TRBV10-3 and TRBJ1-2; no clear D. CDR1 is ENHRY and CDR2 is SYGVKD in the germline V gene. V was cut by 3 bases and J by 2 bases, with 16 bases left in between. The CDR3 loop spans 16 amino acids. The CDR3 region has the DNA TGTGCCATCAGTGAAACCGCCAGGAGCAGCAACTATGGCTACACCTTC. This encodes CAISETARSSNYGYTF.

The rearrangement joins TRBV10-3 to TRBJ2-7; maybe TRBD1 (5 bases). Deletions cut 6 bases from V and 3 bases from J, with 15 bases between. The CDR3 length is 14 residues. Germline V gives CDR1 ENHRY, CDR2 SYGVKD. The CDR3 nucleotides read TGTGCCATCAGACCGCACAGGCGGCACTACGAGCAGTACTTC. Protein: CAIRPHRRHYEQYF.

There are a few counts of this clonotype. In DNA form, the CDR3 reads TGTGCCAGCTCACCTTACCCACAGGCAACTAATGAAAAACTGTTTTTT. Encoded protein: CASSPYPQATNEKLFF. The V gene is TRBV18, the J gene TRBJ1-4, with D tentatively TRBD1 (5 bases). Per germline, CDR1 KGHSH and CDR2 LQKENI. CDR3 length: 16 amino acids. The ends were cut back, 3 bases at V and 0 bases at J, with 11 bases in the middle.